What follows describes a single T cell receptor beta chain. What it binds is unknown. This could be a read error, since a much larger clone is one nucleotide away. Isolation yielded PBMCs, at least 7 million per sample, in every case. After removal of 6 bases from V and 2 bases from J, the junction contained 5 bases not matched to a gene. The CDR3 runs 15 residues. The data were obtained in a study of blood T cells in healthy people across ages. A second PCR of 7 to 11 cycles used a sample-barcoded 5' primer and a J-beta primer mix. TCRdb analysed the 5' RACE reads with MiXCR anew, one entry per CDR3 protein. The sample lists about 730,000 distinct CDR3 sequences; roughly 44% were seen once. Study-wide results and caveats: The donors' CMV status was not determined, possibly confounding changes in expanded clonotypes.

This chain connects TRBV12-3 or TRBV12-4 to TRBJ2-3, with 10 bases identical to TRBD1. This TCR came from a woman aged 55-69 years in good health. Material: blood. The CDR3 region has the DNA TGTGCCAGCAGCCAGGGACAGGGGACCACAGATACGCAGTATTTT. Encoded protein: CASSQGQGTTDTQYF.